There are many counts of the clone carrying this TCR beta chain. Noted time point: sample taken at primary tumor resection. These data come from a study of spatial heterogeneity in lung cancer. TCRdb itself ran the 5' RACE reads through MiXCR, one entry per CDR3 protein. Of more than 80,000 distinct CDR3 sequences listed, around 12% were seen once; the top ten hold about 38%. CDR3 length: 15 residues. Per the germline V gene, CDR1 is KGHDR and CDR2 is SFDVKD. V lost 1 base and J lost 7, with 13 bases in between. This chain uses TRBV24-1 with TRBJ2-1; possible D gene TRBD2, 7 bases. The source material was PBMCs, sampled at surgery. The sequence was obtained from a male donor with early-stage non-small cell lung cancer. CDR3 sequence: CATSDFYREGNEQFF. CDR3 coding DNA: TGTGCCACCAGTGATTTCTACAGGGAGGGGAATGAGCAGTTCTTC.